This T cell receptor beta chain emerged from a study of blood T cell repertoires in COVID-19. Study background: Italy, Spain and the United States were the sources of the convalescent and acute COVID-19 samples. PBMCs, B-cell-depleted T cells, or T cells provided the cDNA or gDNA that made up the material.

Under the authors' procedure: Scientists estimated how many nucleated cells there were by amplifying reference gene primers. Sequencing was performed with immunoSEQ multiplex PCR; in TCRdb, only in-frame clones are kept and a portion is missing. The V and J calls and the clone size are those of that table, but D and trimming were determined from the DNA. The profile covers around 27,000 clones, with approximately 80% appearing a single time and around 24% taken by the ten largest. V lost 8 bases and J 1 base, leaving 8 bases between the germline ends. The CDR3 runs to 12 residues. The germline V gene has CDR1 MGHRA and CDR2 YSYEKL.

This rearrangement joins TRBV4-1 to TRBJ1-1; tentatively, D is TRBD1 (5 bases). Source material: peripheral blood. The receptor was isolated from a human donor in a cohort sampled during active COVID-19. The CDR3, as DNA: TGCGCCAGCGGACACCCGAACACTGAAGCTTTCTTT. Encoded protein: CASGHPNTEAFF.